This TCR beta chain emerged from a study of blood T cell repertoires in COVID-19. Study-wide background: The United States, Italy and Spain supplied acute and convalescent COVID-19 samples.

Germline assignment: CDR1 SGHRS and CDR2 YFSETQ. The CDR3 has 14 amino acids. Deletions cut 0 bases from V and 10 bases from J, with 11 bases between. Repertoires were generated with immunoSEQ multiplex PCR, while TCRdb's copy carries only in-frame clones and drops some. This table holds some 300,000 clones, 88% found once. Participants were aged about 18 to 95 years, lived in 25 or so US areas, and enrolled virtually. Sequenced: PBMCs or T cells enriched from blood (not recorded which). The rearrangement links TRBV5-1 to TRBJ1-6, with unresolved D. The origin of this receptor is a woman aged 55-70 years in a cohort exposed to, infected with or recovered from COVID-19 (not recorded which). The chain's CDR3 is CASSLAGGGSPLHF. The CDR3 bases are TGCGCCAGCAGCTTGGCAGGTGGTGGATCACCCCTCCACTTT. Using reference TRBV5-1 and TRBJ1-6 for the parts outside the CDR3, the full variable domain is KAGVTQTPRYLIKTRGQQVTLSCSPISGHRSVSWYQQTPGQGLQFLFEYFSETQRNKGNFPGRFSGRQFSNSRSEMNVSTLELGDSALYLCASSLAGGGSPLHFGNGTRLTVT.